This T cell receptor beta chain was identified during a study of shared clonotypes between healthy human individuals. Overall study: Used for every donor were three CD4 naive, three CD4 memory, two CD8 naive and one CD8 memory plate.

CDR1 GTSNPN and CDR2 SVGIG come from the germline V gene (reference sequence). CDR3 size: 11 residues. The germline V and J ends were trimmed by 3 bases and 4 bases, with 6 bases remaining between them. Profiling relied on immunoSEQ multiplex PCR, and the TCRdb table lists in-frame clones only, not all of them. The sample carries 2 million to 2.5 million clones, 85% to 95% recorded once. The specimen sequenced was naive CD4+ T cells from PBMCs. Subset here: CD45RA+ positively selected. V is TRBV30 and J is TRBJ1-2; D is uncertain. The source of this sequence is a man aged 18 to 30 in good health. Some clones in this sample may be carry-over from other donors' samples. CDR3 sequence (DNA): TGTGCCTGGAGGCGAGGCTATGGCTACACCTTC. Translating it yields CAWRRGYGYTF.